Included here is one T cell receptor beta chain sequence, with context. The antigen remains undetermined. The CDR3 runs to 16 residues. The germline V and J ends were trimmed by 4 bases and 8 bases, with 22 bases remaining between them. Germline CDR1 SGHRS, CDR2 YFSETQ. TCRdb's table, derived via immunoSEQ multiplex PCR, lists solely in-frame clones and lacks some. The sample carries about 350,000 clones, roughly 91% recorded once. Regarding treatment: around 19 received Ad26.COV2.S at low or high dose, single or two shots; roughly five received placebo; per-sample allocation not given. Sampling took place 63 days after the first vaccine or placebo injection. Whoever gave the sample was an adult aged 18-55 years in Boston. This specimen belongs to a study of Ad26.COV2.S vaccination and SARS-CoV-2 variants. Study results and limitations: Vaccinees and placebo recipients showed similar non-spike TCR breadth. Quantification of TCR breadth and depth may have yielded underestimates of total T cell responses.

The chain recombines TRBV5-1 with TRBJ2-1; D possibly corresponds to TRBD2 (6 bases). This sample comprised peripheral blood, obtained in a trial of Ad26.COV2.S vaccine versus placebo. The source of this sequence is a person aged 18-65 years who received the Ad26.COV2.S COVID-19 vaccine or a placebo. The CDR3 DNA reads TGCGCCAGCAGCCCGCCGGGACTCCGCACCCCCCATGAGCAGTTCTTC. Its translation is CASSPPGLRTPHEQFF.